These 10 T cell receptor beta chains were all obtained from the same sample, sequenced in a study of CD8+CD57+ T cells in acquired aplastic anemia. It was patients with CD8+CD57+ cell expansion by flow cytometry who were chosen for sequencing. Genomic DNA, the template, was used for profiling of the TCR beta VDJ and CDR3. TCRdb called the reads again in MiXCR, with one record for every CDR3 protein. The sample yields 260,000 or so distinct CDR3 sequences, 65% to 90% seen once. Sample: sorted CD4+, CD8+, or CD8+CD57+ T cells (not recorded which) from PBMCs. Every receptor here comes from a human donor with aplastic anemia.

With respect to this clonotype: Lacking the conserved final phenylalanine or tryptophan, this CDR3 likely reflects a read error. The DNA is omitted, as the CDR3 cannot be located on it reliably, and the CDR3 follows TCRdb's listing. The chain carries TRBV2 and TRBJ1-4; TRBD1 reflects the table's D call only, with no check against the DNA. The CDR3 length equals 15 residues, ends included. Germline V CDR1 and CDR2: SNHLY, FYNNEI. The CDR3 sequence: CASGDGGTTTQNFFL.

V gene TRBV7-9 combines with J gene TRBJ2-7; tentative D call: TRBD1 (5 bases). V was trimmed by 3 bases and J by 5 bases, leaving 11 bases between them. From germline, CDR1 is SEHNR and CDR2 FQNEAQ (reference sequence). The CDR3 loop spans 13 amino acids. The CDR3 loop reads CASSLTDSNEQYF. CDR3 sequence (DNA): TGTGCCAGCAGCTTGACAGATTCTAACGAGCAGTACTTC.

The chain recombines TRBV24-1 with TRBJ1-5; D perhaps matches TRBD1 (5 bases). V was cut by 4 bases and J by 0 bases, with 9 bases left in between. The CDR3 sequence is 15 residues long. In germline, CDR1 is KGHDR, CDR2 SFDVKD. CDR3 sequence: CATSDGGGSNQPQHF. CDR3 coding DNA: TGTGCCACCAGTGACGGGGGAGGTAGCAATCAGCCCCAGCATTTT.

The rearrangement links TRBV7-8 to TRBJ2-3; the D gene is possibly TRBD2 (6 bases). CDR1 and CDR2 from the germline V gene are SGHVS and FQNEAQ. The CDR3 contains 13 residues. Trimming took 6 bases from V and 15 from J, leaving 22 bases between them. The CDR3 region has the DNA TGTGCCAGCAGGTTCGGGGGAGAAGGTACGGCCTATTTT. Protein product: CASRFGGEGTAYF.

Remarks on this clonotype: The missing conserved phenylalanine or tryptophan at the end of this CDR3 makes a read error likely. Because the CDR3's place on the DNA is in doubt, the DNA is left out and the CDR3 is given as listed by TCRdb. The genes are TRBV7-2 and TRBJ2-3. Germline loops: CDR1 SGHTA, CDR2 FQGNSA. The CDR3 has 13 amino acids, counting both end residues. CDR3 sequence: CASSFASAMRRYL.

The gene calls are TRBV9 and TRBJ1-2; no firm D call. V lost 5 bases to trimming and J lost 6 bases, with 11 bases between them. This CDR3 spans 12 amino acids. Germline V gene data show CDR1 as SGDLS and CDR2 as YYNGEE. CDR3 region: CASSWEVDGYTF. The CDR3 DNA reads TGTGCCAGCAGTTGGGAGGTCGATGGCTACACCTTC.

The chain has TRBV9 and TRBJ2-7; D remains ambiguous. Between the trimmed V and J ends, which lost 2 bases and 13 bases, there was a span of 22 bases. This CDR3 comprises 14 residues. CDR1 SGDLS and CDR2 YYNGEE come from the germline V gene. The CDR3 sequence is CASSVAADTQDFYF. In nucleotides, the CDR3 is TGTGCCAGCAGCGTCGCGGCAGATACGCAGGATTTTTACTTC.

J is TRBJ2-7 and V is TRBV2; no clear D. Gene TRBJ2-3 matches the end of the DNA better, so the J call may be wrong. Germline V gene sequence: CDR1 SNHLY, CDR2 FYNNEI. This CDR3 spans 14 amino acids. CDR3 protein: CASSDSYSNQPQYF. The CDR3 DNA is TGTGCCAGCAGTGACTCGTATAGCAATCAGCCGCAGTATTTT.

The J gene is TRBJ1-2, the V gene TRBV9; D might be TRBD1 (5 bases). Deletions cut 0 bases from V and 13 bases from J, with 16 bases between. CDR1 SGDLS and CDR2 YYNGEE come from the germline V gene. CDR3 size: 13 residues. For the CDR3, the DNA is TGTGCCAGCAGCGTAGTGGGTGTCGGGGGATTCACCTTC. It translates to CASSVVGVGGFTF.

This clonotype was observed once. This chain joins TRBV5-5 and TRBJ1-3; D may be TRBD1 (5 bases). Germline V lookup: CDR1 SGHKS, CDR2 YYEKEE (reference sequence). The CDR3 extends over 15 amino acids. Trimming shortened V by 4 bases and J by 4 bases, and 15 bases separated the two germline ends. The CDR3 is CASSVGESAGNTIYF. The DNA for the CDR3 is TGTGCCAGCAGCGTAGGGGAGTCAGCCGGAAACACCATATATTTT.